Listed below are T cell receptor beta chains from one sample, sequenced in a study of cytomegalovirus exposure and HLA in healthy donors. Sequenced by immunoSEQ multiplex PCR; TCRdb stores in-frame clones only, minus some. The sample includes around 130,000 clones, 84% of them seen just once. The sequencing input was PBMCs. These receptors were collected from a woman between 18 and 30 years old in good health and CMV-seropositive. CDR3s include the opening cysteine and the closing phenylalanine or tryptophan. D genes are given only for firm matches. Not all rows give a size; the values are once, few, many and, for expanded clones, a class.

length	D	size	V	J	DNA	CDR3
17	TRBD2	.	TRBV4-2	TRBJ2-3	TGTGCCAGCAGCCGGACTGCGGGGGGGCGCGGTACAGATACGCAGTATTTT	CASSRTAGGRGTDTQYF
13	.	.	TRBV19	TRBJ2-7	TGTGCCAGTAGAACAGGCCCATCTGAGGAGCAGTACTTC	CASRTGPSEEQYF
15	.	few	TRBV27	TRBJ1-6	TGTGCCAGCAGTTTCTACAGGGACTATAATTCACCCCTCCACTTT	CASSFYRDYNSPLHF
15	TRBD2	.	TRBV6-5	TRBJ2-3	TGTGCCAGCAGATCGACTAGCCCTAGCACAGATACGCAGTATTTT	CASRSTSPSTDTQYF
15	.	.	TRBV4-1	TRBJ1-1	TGCGCCAGCAGCCAAGATGTTACACCGAACACTGAAGCTTTCTTT	CASSQDVTPNTEAFF
11	.	.	TRBV20-1	TRBJ1-2	TGCAGTGCTAGAGCTATCTATGGCTACACCTTC	CSARAIYGYTF
15	TRBD2	few	TRBV19	TRBJ2-3	TGTGCCAGTAGGGAGCTAGCGGGGGGCACAGATACGCAGTATTTT	CASRELAGGTDTQYF
16	.	.	TRBV7-9	TRBJ2-1	TGTGCCAGCAGCGGGAGGCGGGGAAGTAGAAGCTGGGAGCAGTTCTTC	CASSGRRGSRSWEQFF
12	.	.	TRBV19	TRBJ1-1	TGTGCCACCGTCTTGGGGGGTTTTGAAGCTTTCTTT	CATVLGGFEAFF
17	.	.	TRBV19	TRBJ2-2	TGTGCCAGTAGCACCCACGTGATAGCGGCGAGCACCGGGGAGCTGTTTTTT	CASSTHVIAASTGELFF
13	.	.	TRBV28	TRBJ1-1	TGTGCCAGCAGTTTATCTTTGAACACTGAAGCTTTCTTT	CASSLSLNTEAFF
14	.	.	TRBV27	TRBJ2-7	TGTGCCAGCAGCCACGGGGGTCGCTCCTACGAGCAGTACTTC	CASSHGGRSYEQYF
17	TRBD2	.	TRBV5-1	TRBJ2-1	TGCGCCAGCAGCTTGAGTCCCGGGACTAGGACCTACAATGAGCAGTTCTTC	CASSLSPGTRTYNEQFF
14	.	.	TRBV18	TRBJ2-2	TGTGCCAGCTCAGAAACTAGCTTCACCGGGGAGCTGTTTTTT	CASSETSFTGELFF
15	TRBD1	.	TRBV30	TRBJ2-5	TGTGCCTGGAGATCCGGGACAGGGGCTGCAGAGACCCAGTACTTC	CAWRSGTGAAETQYF
14	.	.	TRBV28	TRBJ1-1	TGTGCCAGCAGAAGGGCGGGGCGGAACACTGAAGCTTTCTTT	CASRRAGRNTEAFF
15	.	.	TRBV25-1	TRBJ2-3	TGTGCCAGCAGTGAATGGGGCGGGGCCCCAGATACGCAGTATTTT	CASSEWGGAPDTQYF
14	.	.	TRBV5-1	TRBJ1-3	TGCGCCAGCAGCTTAACAAACTCTGGAAACACCATATATTTT	CASSLTNSGNTIYF
12	.	.	TRBV7-9	TRBJ1-6	TGTTCCAGCAGCCCCCAAAATTCACCCCTCCACTTT	CSSSPQNSPLHF
15	TRBD1	.	TRBV13	TRBJ2-7	TGTGCCAGCAGCTTTCAGGGACAGGAATCCTACGAGCAGTACTTC	CASSFQGQESYEQYF
14	TRBD2	.	TRBV10-3	TRBJ2-7	TGTGCCATCAGCTCCGGGGGAGGGCGCTACGAGCAGTACTTC	CAISSGGGRYEQYF
18	.	few	TRBV9	TRBJ1-5	TGTGCCAGCAGCGTAGGTACCCCAAGCATCAGGAGCAATCAGCCCCAGCATTTT	CASSVGTPSIRSNQPQHF
16	.	.	TRBV9	TRBJ1-5	TGTGCCAGCACTCCCACAAGTGGGCAGGGGAGATTAGCCCAGCATTTT	CASTPTSGQGRLAQHF
17	TRBD1	.	TRBV9	TRBJ2-1	TGTGCCAGCAGCGTAGCCCACGGGACAGTCCGCTACAATGAGCAGTTCTTC	CASSVAHGTVRYNEQFF
14	.	.	TRBV7-9	TRBJ2-7	TGTGCCAGCAGCTTAGATTCGTTATCCTACGAGCAGTACTTC	CASSLDSLSYEQYF
16	TRBD1	once	TRBV5-5	TRBJ1-4	TGTGCCAGCAGCTTGGGGACGACAGGGATTAATGAAAAACTGTTTTTT	CASSLGTTGINEKLFF
14	.	.	TRBV5-1	TRBJ1-1	TGCGCCAGCAGCCCGGGTGTGGAGAATCAGGAAGCTTTCTTT	CASSPGVENQEAFF
13	.	few	TRBV18	TRBJ1-1	TGTGCCAGCTCACCAGGCAGGGGTGGTGAAGCTTTCTTT	CASSPGRGGEAFF
10	.	.	TRBV5-6	TRBJ1-1	TGTGCCAGCAGCTTGTATTTCGCTTTCTTT	CASSLYFAFF
15	TRBD2	.	TRBV4-1	TRBJ2-2	TGCGCCAGCAGCTATCCGGGACTAGCGACCGGGGAGCTGTTTTTT	CASSYPGLATGELFF
11	.	.	TRBV5-6	TRBJ1-2	TGTGCCAGCAGCTTGGCAGGTGGCTACACCTTC	CASSLAGGYTF
17	TRBD2	.	TRBV4-2	TRBJ2-3	TGTGCCAGCAGCGAGCACCCAGCGGGGGGTACGGAAGATACGCAGTATTTT	CASSEHPAGGTEDTQYF